This TCR beta chain is drawn from a study of blood T cell repertoires in COVID-19. Study in general: Donors in the United States, Italy and Spain gave samples during acute or convalescent COVID-19. Sample material is recorded as cDNA or gDNA derived from T cells, B-cell-depleted T cells, or PBMCs.

This clone was found a few times. Germline V gene lookup returns CDR1 SGHTA and CDR2 FQGTGA. The CDR3 has 13 residues. V lost 4 bases, J lost 3 bases, and 9 bases lay in between. TCRdb keeps only in-frame clones here, not all; method: immunoSEQ multiplex PCR. This table has 100,000 to 150,000 clones, approximately 82% appearing once. V gene TRBV7-3 combines with J gene TRBJ1-1; weak D call: TRBD1 (6 bases). The specimen was peripheral blood. This sequence originates from a woman aged 45-65 years with acute or convalescent COVID-19. The CDR3 coding sequence is TGTGCCAGCAGCTCCCCAGGGGACACTGAAGCTTTCTTT. Protein sequence: CASSSPGDTEAFF.